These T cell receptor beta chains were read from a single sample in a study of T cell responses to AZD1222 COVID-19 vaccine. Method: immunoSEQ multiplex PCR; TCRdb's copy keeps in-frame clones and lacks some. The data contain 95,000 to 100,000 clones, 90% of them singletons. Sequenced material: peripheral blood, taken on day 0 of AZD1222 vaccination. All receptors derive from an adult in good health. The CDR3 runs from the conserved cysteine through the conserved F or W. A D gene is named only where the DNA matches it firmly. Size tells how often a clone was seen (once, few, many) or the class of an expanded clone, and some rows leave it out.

CDR3aa: CASSISLEAEQFF
CDR3nt: TGTGCCAGTAGTATATCCCTAGAGGCTGAGCAGTTCTTC
abundance: .
v_gene: TRBV19
d_gene: .
j_gene: TRBJ2-1

CDR3aa: CASSRVNSPLHF
CDR3nt: TGTGCCAGTAGTCGAGTTAATTCACCCCTCCACTTT
abundance: .
v_gene: TRBV19
d_gene: .
j_gene: TRBJ1-6

CDR3aa: CASLRHSSYEQYF
CDR3nt: TGTGCCAGCCTTAGACACTCATCCTACGAGCAGTACTTC
abundance: .
v_gene: TRBV28
d_gene: .
j_gene: TRBJ2-7

CDR3aa: CASRDGQGFYGYTF
CDR3nt: TGTGCCAGCAGAGACGGACAGGGGTTCTATGGCTACACCTTC
abundance: few
v_gene: TRBV6-4
d_gene: TRBD1
j_gene: TRBJ1-2

CDR3aa: CASSIVADRDYEQYF
CDR3nt: TGTGCCAGTAGTATAGTCGCGGACAGGGACTACGAGCAGTACTTC
abundance: .
v_gene: TRBV19
d_gene: TRBD1
j_gene: TRBJ2-7

CDR3aa: CASSLVEGYEAFF
CDR3nt: TGCGCCAGCAGCTTGGTTGAAGGGTATGAAGCTTTCTTT
abundance: .
v_gene: TRBV5-1
d_gene: .
j_gene: TRBJ1-1

CDR3aa: CASSPYVRGGYTF
CDR3nt: TGTGCCAGCAGCCCATATGTCCGGGGGGGCTACACCTTC
abundance: .
v_gene: TRBV7-2
d_gene: .
j_gene: TRBJ1-2

CDR3aa: CASSLWAGGATNGYTF
CDR3nt: TGTGCCAGCAGCTTATGGGCAGGGGGCGCGACGAATGGCTACACCTTC
abundance: .
v_gene: TRBV7-8
d_gene: TRBD1
j_gene: TRBJ1-2

CDR3aa: CASSLWGQIGSPLHF
CDR3nt: TGCGCCAGCAGCTTGTGGGGACAGATTGGTTCACCCCTCCACTTT
abundance: .
v_gene: TRBV5-1
d_gene: TRBD1
j_gene: TRBJ1-6

CDR3aa: CASSRGQNTNTEAFF
CDR3nt: TGTGCCAGCAGCCGTGGACAGAATACGAACACTGAAGCTTTCTTT
abundance: .
v_gene: TRBV14
d_gene: .
j_gene: TRBJ1-1

CDR3aa: CAWSVDWGAEQYF
CDR3nt: TGTGCCTGGAGTGTAGATTGGGGCGCCGAGCAGTACTTC
abundance: once
v_gene: TRBV30
d_gene: .
j_gene: TRBJ2-7